The 19 T cell receptor beta chains listed next were all sequenced from one sample in a study of T cell changes during pregnancy in multiple sclerosis (dated by TCRdb to the late 2010s). The library was built by means of the immunoSEQ multiplex PCR assay. The table was pulled from immuneACCESS by TCRdb, which kept in-frame rearrangements only. Such tables lose some clones; where checked, under half of the loss comes from unresolved V genes, and the rest has no known cause. The sample table records roughly 40,000 clones; over 85% of these occur just once. The top ten clones comprise about 0.73% of the sample. Source: CD4+ T cells from peripheral blood mononuclear cells, taken in the first trimester of pregnancy. Receptors were obtained from a female donor with multiple sclerosis, enrolled in a pregnancy study.

V gene TRBV6-5 combines with J gene TRBJ2-7; 7 positions match TRBD1. The V segment lost 4 bases and the J segment 3 bases; nucleotides outside the gene matches: 9. This CDR3 spans 15 amino acids. Germline lookup yields CDR1 MNHEY and CDR2 SVGAGI. As DNA, the CDR3 is TGTGCCAGCAGTTCTTATTTGACAGGGAACTACGAGCAGTACTTC. Translating gives CASSSYLTGNYEQYF.

The CDR3 here is CASRLAGAHQETQYF. The CDR3 region has the DNA TGTGCCAGCAGGCTAGCGGGAGCCCACCAAGAGACCCAGTACTTC. The gene calls are TRBV28 and TRBJ2-5; 10 bases are a match to TRBD2. This CDR3 has 15 residues. CDR1 and CDR2 (germline): MDHEN, SYDVKM. V lost 6 bases and J lost 0; bases outside the gene matches: 4.

The chain recombines TRBV28 with TRBJ2-2; D may be TRBD1 (6 bases). V was clipped by 6 bases and J by 5 bases, with 16 bases between them. CDR1 and CDR2 (germline): MDHEN, SYDVKM. The CDR3 totals 15 residues. The CDR3: CASRASRGRTGELFF. CDR3 nucleotides: TGTGCCAGCAGAGCGAGCAGGGGTAGGACCGGGGAGCTGTTTTTT.

This chain uses TRBV9 with TRBJ2-7; TRBD2 matches at 9 bases. This CDR3 is 20 amino acids long. Germline CDR1 reads SGDLS; CDR2 reads YYNGEE. Trimming took 0 bases from V and 4 from J; bases not matched to a gene: 20. As DNA, the CDR3 is TGTGCCAGCAGCGTAGGCCTAAACGGGCTAGCGGGAACTTTGTCGTACGAGCAGTACTTC. It encodes CASSVGLNGLAGTLSYEQYF.

CDR3 coding DNA: TGCGCCAGCAGCTTCGGACTAGCGGGAGCAGGTGAGCAGTTCTTC. It yields the protein CASSFGLAGAGEQFF. V is TRBV5-1 and J is TRBJ2-1; TRBD2 matches at 13 bases. The CDR3 totals 15 residues. V shed 2 bases and J 9 bases; nucleotides not matched to a gene: 5. Germline V gene lookup returns CDR1 SGHRS and CDR2 YFSETQ.

This clone was seen once. V usage is TRBV30 and J usage is TRBJ1-1; D is unclear. CDR3 length: 10 residues. V lost 4 bases, J lost 8 bases, and 8 bases lay in between. Germline V gene lookup returns CDR1 GTSNPN and CDR2 SVGIG (reference sequence). The CDR3 is CAWKPGEAFF. In nucleotides, the CDR3 is TGTGCCTGGAAGCCGGGGGAAGCTTTCTTT.

The J gene is TRBJ1-2, the V gene TRBV5-1; D gene ambiguous. The V end lost 4 bases, the J end lost 1 base, and 14 bases lay between the germline ends. This CDR3 is 15 amino acids long. Germline V CDR1 and CDR2: SGHRS, YFSETQ. The CDR3 coding sequence is TGCGCCAGCAGCCCGTCCAGGCCCCTTAACTATGGCTACACCTTC. Translation: CASSPSRPLNYGYTF.

This clone is a singleton in its sample. In the same sample, other DNA sequences code for this CDR3. The V gene is TRBV28, the J gene TRBJ2-6, with D tentatively TRBD2 (5 bases). CDR3 length: 15 amino acids. Germline CDR1 reads MDHEN; CDR2 reads SYDVKM. V was shortened by 3 bases and J by 1 base, with 7 bases between the two germline ends. CDR3 bases: TGTGCCAGCAGTTTTGGAGGTTCTGGGGCCAACGTCCTGACTTTC. Amino acid sequence: CASSFGGSGANVLTF.

The chain joins TRBV5-6 to TRBJ1-2; D is possibly TRBD1 (5 bases). Germline CDR1 reads SGHDT; CDR2 reads YYEEEE. V gave up 0 bases and J gave up 2 bases, with 11 bases separating them. This CDR3 comprises 15 residues. Here the CDR3 DNA reads TGTGCCAGCAGCTTGGACAGGAAACTCAACTATGGCTACACCTTC. It specifies CASSLDRKLNYGYTF. The complete variable domain, with remaining parts taken from reference TRBV5-6 and TRBJ1-2, reads DAGVTQSPTHLIKTRGQQVTLRCSPKSGHDTVSWYQQALGQGPQFIFQYYEEEERQRGNFPDRFSGHQFPNYSSELNVNALLLGDSALYLCASSLDRKLNYGYTFGSGTRLTVV.

V usage is TRBV18 and J usage is TRBJ2-2; 7 bases are a match to TRBD1. The CDR3 totals 15 residues. Germline V lookup: CDR1 KGHSH, CDR2 LQKENI. The V gene end was trimmed by 4 bases and the J gene end by 0 bases; junction bases not matched to a gene: 2. The CDR3 DNA follows: TGTGCCAGCTCACTTGGGACAGCGAACACCGGGGAGCTGTTTTTT. This sequence encodes CASSLGTANTGELFF.

The chain joins TRBV7-2 to TRBJ2-1; D may be TRBD2 (5 bases). Germline-derived CDR1 and CDR2 are SGHTA and FQGNSA. The CDR3 covers 12 residues. Trimming took off 5 bases at V and 15 bases at J, with 17 bases between the two ends. The chain's CDR3 is CASSESTSPLFF. The DNA of the CDR3 is TGTGCCAGCAGCGAAAGCACTAGTCCTCTGTTCTTC.

This clone turned up a few times. This rearrangement joins TRBV7-9 to TRBJ2-5; 11 positions agree with TRBD1. CDR3 length: 15 amino acids. Germline values: CDR1 SEHNR, CDR2 FQNEAQ (reference sequence). The junction had 4 bases not matched to a gene; V was cut back by 4 bases and J by 3 bases. CDR3 amino acids: CASSSWTGGEETQYF. The CDR3, as DNA: TGTGCCAGCAGCTCCTGGACAGGGGGCGAAGAGACCCAGTACTTC.

The V and J genes are TRBV15 and TRBJ2-1; D is uncertain. CDR3 length equals 16 residues. V was clipped by 0 bases and J by 5 bases, with 14 bases between them. Germline V gives CDR1 LNHNV, CDR2 YYDKDF (reference sequence). The CDR3, as DNA: TGTGCCACCAGCAGAGATCGGCTAGTAAGAGACAATGAGCAGTTCTTC. Protein sequence: CATSRDRLVRDNEQFF.

The rearrangement links TRBV6-5 to TRBJ2-7; 9 positions agree with TRBD2. The CDR3 has 14 residues. J was trimmed by 4 bases and V by 5 bases; bases with no gene match: 6. Looked up from germline, CDR1 is MNHEY and CDR2 is SVGAGI. The CDR3 DNA reads as TGTGCCAGCAGTCTTGGGACTAGCAGTTACGAGCAGTACTTC. Encoded protein: CASSLGTSSYEQYF.

The V and J genes are TRBV7-8 and TRBJ1-2, with TRBD1 matching 7 bases. Germline CDR1 reads SGHVS; CDR2 reads FQNEAQ. The J segment lost 1 base and the V segment lost 1 base, leaving 6 bases of the junction unmatched. The CDR3 loop spans 16 amino acids. The CDR3: CASSLGLGQVNYGYTF. The DNA for the CDR3 is TGTGCCAGCAGCTTAGGGCTCGGACAGGTTAACTATGGCTACACCTTC.

V and J are TRBV5-4 and TRBJ2-1; D is possibly TRBD2 (6 bases). This CDR3 is 14 amino acids long. The germline gives CDR1 SGHNT, CDR2 YYREEE (reference sequence). The germline V and J ends were trimmed by 8 bases and 6 bases, with 18 bases remaining between them. CDR3 nucleotide sequence: TGTGCCAGGCTCCCGGGGGACCCGACCAATGAGCAGTTCTTC. Its translation is CARLPGDPTNEQFF.

The rearrangement joins TRBV25-1 to TRBJ1-1, with D unresolved. The CDR3 totals 11 residues. V was trimmed by 2 bases and J by 9 bases, leaving 7 bases between them. Germline loops: CDR1 MGHDK, CDR2 SYGVNS. The CDR3 DNA reads TGTGCCAGCAGTGAAGGACTTCAAGCTTTCTTT. This encodes CASSEGLQAFF.

The chain joins TRBV28 to TRBJ1-2, with 7 bases aligning to TRBD1. The germline gives CDR1 MDHEN, CDR2 SYDVKM. J lost 7 bases, V lost 2 bases, and 4 bases had no gene match. This CDR3 has 13 amino acids. The chain's CDR3 is CASSLGTVVGYTF. The CDR3 DNA is TGTGCCAGCAGTTTAGGGACAGTTGTTGGCTACACCTTC.

The chain joins TRBV6-1 to TRBJ1-2; D is perhaps TRBD1 (6 bases). Between the trimmed V and J ends, which lost 4 bases and 4 bases, there was a span of 16 bases. The CDR3 runs to 15 residues. The germline V gene encodes CDR1 MNHNS and CDR2 SASEGT. Written as DNA, the CDR3 is TGTGCCAGCAGTGGAGACAGGATGGGCTTCTATGGCTACACCTTC. Its translation is CASSGDRMGFYGYTF.